The clone carrying this T cell receptor (beta chain) was detected a few times. This CDR3 spans 14 amino acids. V was pared by 5 bases and J by 0 bases, with 11 bases between. Per the germline V gene, CDR1 is SGHTA and CDR2 is FQGTGA. This entry is derived from a study of T cells after yellow fever vaccination. TCRdb used MiXCR to reprocess the 5' RACE reads, holding one entry per CDR3 protein. The table has hundreds of thousands of distinct CDR3 sequences, around 8.1% seen once. The receptor's source is a man younger than 35 who received the YFV17D yellow fever vaccine. The genes are TRBV7-3 and TRBJ2-7; possibly TRBD1 for D (6 bases). The sequencing used PBMCs, collected about 41 days after the first yellow fever vaccination. CDR3 residues: CASSPDSHSYEQYF. The CDR3 DNA reads TGTGCCAGCAGCCCGGACAGCCACTCCTACGAGCAGTACTTC. Using reference TRBV7-3 and TRBJ2-7 for the parts outside the CDR3, the full variable domain is GAGVSQTPSNKVTEKGKYVELRCDPISGHTALYWYRQSLGQGPEFLIYFQGTGAADDSGLPNDRFFAVRPEGSVSTLKIQRTERGDSAVYLCASSPDSHSYEQYFGPGTRLTVT.